This is a list of T cell receptor beta chains from one sample in a study of cytomegalovirus exposure and HLA in healthy donors. The repertoire was sequenced with immunoSEQ multiplex PCR; TCRdb's copy has only in-frame clones and lacks some. This repertoire shows over 150,000 clones, around 70% found once; its top ten account for 2.1%. The sample taken for sequencing was PBMCs. The receptors were gathered from a man aged 25-45 years in good health and CMV-seronegative. Each CDR3 is given with its conserved first and last residue. A D gene is named only where the DNA matches it firmly. Rows give clone size only sometimes, using once, few, many, or a class for an expanded clone.

J gene,V gene,D gene,clone size,CDR3 DNA,CDR3 protein
TRBJ1-5,TRBV28,-,-,TGTGCCAGCAGCCTGCCGGGTATTAATCAGCCCCAGCATTTT,CASSLPGINQPQHF
TRBJ2-5,TRBV5-6,-,-,TGTGCCAGCAGCGTTCCTCTGGGGGGCCAAGAGACCCAGTACTTC,CASSVPLGGQETQYF
TRBJ1-1,TRBV5-6,TRBD1,-,TGTGCCAGCAGCTTGGGGCAGGGGGCTAGTGAAGCTTTCTTT,CASSLGQGASEAFF
TRBJ2-7,TRBV7-6,TRBD1,-,TGTGCCAGCAGCTACGGACAGGGATCCTACGAGCAGTACTTC,CASSYGQGSYEQYF
TRBJ1-2,TRBV29-1,TRBD1,-,TGCAGCGTACCCAAGAGGGACAGGGACCCTGGCTACACCTTC,CSVPKRDRDPGYTF
TRBJ2-7,TRBV5-6,-,-,TGTGCCAGCAGCTTGGCAGGGGTAGACGAGCAGTACTTC,CASSLAGVDEQYF
TRBJ1-4,TRBV5-1,-,-,TGCGCCAGCAGCGAGACCGGGGCTAATGAAAAACTGTTTTTT,CASSETGANEKLFF
TRBJ1-2,TRBV7-2,-,-,TGTGCCAGCCTACAGGGTTCGGGCGGCTACACCTTC,CASLQGSGGYTF
TRBJ1-1,TRBV6-5,TRBD1,-,TGTGCCAGCAGCCGGGACAGATTGAACACTGAAGCTTTCTTT,CASSRDRLNTEAFF
TRBJ2-5,TRBV7-9,-,-,TGTGCCAGCACCCATGGAGGAGAGACCCAGTACTTC,CASTHGGETQYF
TRBJ2-1,TRBV7-2,TRBD1,few,TGTGCCAGCAGCCCAGGACAGGGTACCTACAATGAGCAGTTCTTC,CASSPGQGTYNEQFF
TRBJ1-1,TRBV29-1,-,-,TGCAGCGTTGGGCGCGGTGAGCCAAGGGAAGCTTTCTTT,CSVGRGEPREAFF
TRBJ2-3,TRBV19,-,-,TGTGCCAGTAGCCATCCCGGCGGGTCTAGTTCAGATACGCAGTATTTT,CASSHPGGSSSDTQYF
TRBJ1-1,TRBV7-9,TRBD1,few,TGTGCCAGCAGCGCAACAGACAGGGTCGTTCCTGAAGCTTTCTTT,CASSATDRVVPEAFF
TRBJ1-1,TRBV9,-,-,TGTGCCAGCAGCCCAAGGGAGGGACGAACTGAAGCTTTCTTT,CASSPREGRTEAFF
TRBJ1-2,TRBV5-6,-,-,TGTGCCAGCAGCTCCTTTGGACAGCGCTTTGGCTACACCTTC,CASSSFGQRFGYTF
TRBJ1-4,TRBV19,-,-,TGTGCCAGTAGTATAGCCCAGGGCAGCGAAAAACTGTTTTTT,CASSIAQGSEKLFF
TRBJ1-1,TRBV15,-,-,TGTGCCACCAGCAGAGTCTTAGAGGTGGACACTGAAGCTTTCTTT,CATSRVLEVDTEAFF
TRBJ1-5,TRBV27,TRBD1,-,TGTGCCAGCAGTCCTACGGACAGGGCCGGGCCCCAGCATTTT,CASSPTDRAGPQHF
TRBJ2-7,TRBV27,TRBD1,-,TGTGCCAGCAGTCCCCCGGGACAGGGTATTATGGCCGAGCAGTACTTC,CASSPPGQGIMAEQYF
TRBJ2-7,TRBV28,-,-,TGTGCCAGCAGTTTAGGCGGATACGAGCAGTACTTC,CASSLGGYEQYF
TRBJ2-7,TRBV5-5,-,-,TGTGCCAGCAGCTTGGTTGGGGACGGACAGCTCTACGAGCAGTACTTC,CASSLVGDGQLYEQYF
TRBJ2-2,TRBV30,TRBD1,few,TGTGCCTGGAGTGGGTGGGACAGGGAAGGCGGGGAGCTGTTTTTT,CAWSGWDREGGELFF
TRBJ1-3,TRBV13,-,-,TGTGCCAGCAGCCGTGCAGGGTCCCTTGCCGGAAACACCATATATTTT,CASSRAGSLAGNTIYF
TRBJ1-2,TRBV5-4,-,-,TGTGCCAGCAGCCGAGACTATGGCTACACCTTC,CASSRDYGYTF
TRBJ2-7,TRBV6-6,-,-,TGTGCCAGCAGTTTGGAGGGAGTATACGAGCAGTACTTC,CASSLEGVYEQYF
TRBJ1-2,TRBV27,TRBD1,-,TGTGCCAGCAGTCCTCTGGACAGGGGAGAGGTGTATGGCTACACCTTC,CASSPLDRGEVYGYTF
TRBJ2-7,TRBV5-4,-,few,TGTGCCAGCAGCTTGGACTCCCCCTACGAGCAGTACTTC,CASSLDSPYEQYF
TRBJ1-6,TRBV28,TRBD1,-,TGTGCCAGCAGTCCCGGGACAGGTCTCCTCCACTTT,CASSPGTGLLHF
TRBJ2-2,TRBV5-1,TRBD1,-,TGCGCCAGCAGCCCCCAACAGGGGGCGCCCACCGGGGAGCTGTTTTTT,CASSPQQGAPTGELFF
TRBJ1-1,TRBV11-2,-,-,TGTGCCAGCAGCTACTGGGGGGTGAACACTGAAGCTTTCTTT,CASSYWGVNTEAFF
TRBJ1-1,TRBV9,-,-,TGTGCCAGCAGCGCTTTGAACACTGAAGCTTTCTTT,CASSALNTEAFF
TRBJ2-7,TRBV10-3,TRBD1,-,TGTGCCATCAGTTCAGGGACAGGGGGCGACGAGCAGTACTTC,CAISSGTGGDEQYF
TRBJ2-1,TRBV19,TRBD1,-,TGTGCCAGTAGGGGACAGCTCAATGAGCAGTTCTTC,CASRGQLNEQFF
TRBJ2-2,TRBV6-6,-,-,TGTGCCAGCAGTCGATATACTCCTGGGCTCGGGGAGCTGTTTTTT,CASSRYTPGLGELFF
TRBJ1-2,TRBV6-1,-,-,TGTGCCAGCAGTGAAGACAGGGTAGCTGGCTACCCCTTC,CASSEDRVAGYPF
TRBJ1-2,TRBV19,-,-,TGTGCCAGTAGAAGACGCGGGGTAGACTATGGCTACACCTTC,CASRRRGVDYGYTF
TRBJ2-3,TRBV6-5,TRBD2,-,TGTGCCAGCAGCCAACTAGCGCCCACAGATACGCAGTATTTT,CASSQLAPTDTQYF
TRBJ1-2,TRBV6-8,TRBD1,few,TGTGCCAGCAATACCGGGACAGGGCTGGGTGGCTACACCTTC,CASNTGTGLGGYTF
TRBJ1-3,TRBV28,-,once,TGTGCCAGCAGCCCGCCCTTGGGGAGCTCTGGAAACACCATATATTTT,CASSPPLGSSGNTIYF
TRBJ1-6,TRBV5-1,-,-,TGCGCCAGCAGCTTGTCGGGGGAGTCCTATAATTCACCCCTCCACTTT,CASSLSGESYNSPLHF
TRBJ1-1,TRBV29-1,TRBD1,-,TGCAGCGTCAATCCGGGACAGGGGGCTATAGCCGAGGCTTTCTTT,CSVNPGQGAIAEAFF
TRBJ2-4,TRBV6-5,-,-,TGTGCCAGCAGTTACCAGGGTGGAAACATTCAGTACTTC,CASSYQGGNIQYF
TRBJ2-7,TRBV10-3,-,-,TGTGCCATACGTACAGACTACGAGCAGTACTTC,CAIRTDYEQYF
TRBJ2-7,TRBV7-7,-,few,TGTGCCAGCAGCTTGTTCGGACAGAGCGAGCAGTACTTC,CASSLFGQSEQYF
TRBJ2-2,TRBV5-4,TRBD2,-,TGTGCCAGCAGCCAGACTAGCGGGGGGGTTTCCGGGGAGCTGTTTTTT,CASSQTSGGVSGELFF
TRBJ2-7,TRBV5-4,TRBD1,-,TGTGCCAGCAGCCTGACAGGGGTTACCCACGAGCAGTACTTC,CASSLTGVTHEQYF
TRBJ1-1,TRBV2,-,-,TGTGCCAGCAAAGCCGGGACATCATCGGACACTGAAGCTTTCTTT,CASKAGTSSDTEAFF
TRBJ2-1,TRBV7-3,TRBD2,-,TGTGCCAGCAGCTTAACAGCGGGGGGCGGTGAGCAGTTCTTC,CASSLTAGGGEQFF
TRBJ1-6,TRBV27,TRBD1,few,TGTGCCAGCAGAACAGGGGAAAGCTCCTATAATTCACCCCTCCACTTT,CASRTGESSYNSPLHF
TRBJ2-7,TRBV7-9,-,-,TGTGCCAGCAGCTTAGTTACCGTAAGCGACGAGCAGTACTTC,CASSLVTVSDEQYF
TRBJ2-6,TRBV28,-,-,TGTGCCAGCAGGCGGGTCTCTGGGGCCAACGTCCTGACTTTC,CASRRVSGANVLTF
TRBJ1-2,TRBV5-1,-,-,TGCGCCAGCAGCTTGCTAACGCACCCGAACAGGGATGGCTACCCCTTC,CASSLLTHPNRDGYPF
TRBJ2-2,TRBV7-2,-,-,TGTGCCAGCAGCTTATTGCCAGGCTTGAACACCGGGGAGCTGTTTTTT,CASSLLPGLNTGELFF
TRBJ2-1,TRBV28,TRBD1,-,TGTGCCAGCAGTTTTTACAGGGGGATGAATGAGCAGTTCTTC,CASSFYRGMNEQFF